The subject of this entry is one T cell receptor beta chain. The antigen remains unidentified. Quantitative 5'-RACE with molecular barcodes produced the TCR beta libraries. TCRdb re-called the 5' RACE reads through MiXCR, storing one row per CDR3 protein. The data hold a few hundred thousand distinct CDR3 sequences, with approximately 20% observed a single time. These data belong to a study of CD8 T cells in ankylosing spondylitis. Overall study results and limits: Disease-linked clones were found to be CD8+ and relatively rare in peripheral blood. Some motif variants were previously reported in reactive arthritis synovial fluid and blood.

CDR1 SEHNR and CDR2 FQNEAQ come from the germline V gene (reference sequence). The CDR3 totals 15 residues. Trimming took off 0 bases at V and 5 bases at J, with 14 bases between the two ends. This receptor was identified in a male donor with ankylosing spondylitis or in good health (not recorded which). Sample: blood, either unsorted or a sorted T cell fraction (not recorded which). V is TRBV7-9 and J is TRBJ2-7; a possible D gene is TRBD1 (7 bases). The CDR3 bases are TGTGCCAGCAGCTTAGCGCGGGACAGTCCCCACGAGCAGTACTTC. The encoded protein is CASSLARDSPHEQYF.